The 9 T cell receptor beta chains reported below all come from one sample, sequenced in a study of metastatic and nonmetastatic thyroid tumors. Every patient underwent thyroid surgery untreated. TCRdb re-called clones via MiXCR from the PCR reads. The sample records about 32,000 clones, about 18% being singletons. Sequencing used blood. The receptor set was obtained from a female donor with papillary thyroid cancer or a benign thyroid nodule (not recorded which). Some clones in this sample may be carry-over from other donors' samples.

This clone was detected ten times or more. This CDR3 reads CASGGTETQYF. DNA of the CDR3: TGTGCCAGTGGGGGGACGGAGACCCAGTACTTC. This chain joins TRBV28 and TRBJ2-5, with a possible D match to TRBD2 (6 bases). This CDR3 is built from 11 residues. Germline CDR1 and CDR2: MDHEN and SYDVKM. Trimming pared 9 bases from V and 5 bases from J, leaving 10 bases between.

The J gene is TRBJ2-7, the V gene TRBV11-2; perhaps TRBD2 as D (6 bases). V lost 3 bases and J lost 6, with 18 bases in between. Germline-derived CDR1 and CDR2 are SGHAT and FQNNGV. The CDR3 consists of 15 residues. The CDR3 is CASSLMAGLGGEQYF. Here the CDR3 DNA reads TGTGCCAGCAGCTTGATGGCGGGGTTGGGTGGCGAGCAGTACTTC.

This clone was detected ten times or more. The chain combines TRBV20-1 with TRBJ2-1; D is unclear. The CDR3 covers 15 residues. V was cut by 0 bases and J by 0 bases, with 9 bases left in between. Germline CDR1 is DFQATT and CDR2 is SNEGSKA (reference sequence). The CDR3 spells CSARDEAPSYNEQFF. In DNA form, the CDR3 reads TGCAGTGCTAGAGACGAGGCCCCCTCCTACAATGAGCAGTTCTTC.

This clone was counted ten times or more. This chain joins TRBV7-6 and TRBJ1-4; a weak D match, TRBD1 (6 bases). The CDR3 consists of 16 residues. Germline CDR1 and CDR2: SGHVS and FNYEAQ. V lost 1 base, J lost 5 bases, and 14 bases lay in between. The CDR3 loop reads CASSLGVGAVNEKLFF. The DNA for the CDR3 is TGTGCCAGCAGCTTAGGAGTGGGGGCCGTAAATGAAAAACTGTTTTTT.

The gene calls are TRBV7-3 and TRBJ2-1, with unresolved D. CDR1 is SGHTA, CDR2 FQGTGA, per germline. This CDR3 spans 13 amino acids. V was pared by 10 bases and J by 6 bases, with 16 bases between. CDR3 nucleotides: TGTGCCAACGGCTTAGACACCCTCAATGAGCAGTTCTTC. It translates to CANGLDTLNEQFF.

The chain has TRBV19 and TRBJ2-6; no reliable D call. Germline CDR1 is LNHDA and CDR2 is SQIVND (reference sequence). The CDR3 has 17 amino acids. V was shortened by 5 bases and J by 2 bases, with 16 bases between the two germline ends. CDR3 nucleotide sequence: TGTGCCAGTAGTCCACACCATGCAGATACTGGGGCCAACGTCCTGACTTTC. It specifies CASSPHHADTGANVLTF.

The CDR3 bases are TGTGCCTGGAGTGTGCTTTGGTCCGGGCAGAACTATGGCTACACCTTC. Amino acids: CAWSVLWSGQNYGYTF. The V call is TRBV30, the J call TRBJ1-2, with D unresolved. Per the germline V gene, CDR1 is GTSNPN and CDR2 is SVGIG (reference sequence). V lost 0 bases to trimming and J lost 2 bases, with 16 bases between them. This CDR3 contains 16 residues. Supplemented by reference TRBV30 and TRBJ1-2, the full variable domain reads SQTIHQWPATLVQPVGSPLSLECTVEGTSNPNLYWYRQAAGRGLQLLFYSVGIGQISSEVPQNLSASRPQDRQFILSSKKLLLSDSGFYLCAWSVLWSGQNYGYTFGSGTRLTVV.

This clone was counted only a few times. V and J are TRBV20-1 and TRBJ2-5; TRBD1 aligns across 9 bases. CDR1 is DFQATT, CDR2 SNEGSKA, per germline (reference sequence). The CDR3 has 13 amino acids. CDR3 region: CSPVRDRDKTQYF. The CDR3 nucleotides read TGCTCCCCGGTCCGGGACAGGGACAAGACCCAGTACTTC.

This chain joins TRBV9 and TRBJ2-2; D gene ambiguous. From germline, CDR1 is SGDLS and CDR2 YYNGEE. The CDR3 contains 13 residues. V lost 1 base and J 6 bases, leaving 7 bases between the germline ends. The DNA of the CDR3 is TGTGCCAGCAGCGTAATGGGCGCCGGGGAGCTGTTTTTT. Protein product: CASSVMGAGELFF.